Described below is a single T cell receptor beta chain sequence and its context. Its specificity is unknown. This entry is derived from a study of early T cells in non-severe SARS-CoV-2 infection. Whole-study context: Chains stayed unpaired after sequencing of bulk RNA from unsorted whole blood.

Unique molecular identifiers were affixed to single, distinct cDNA molecules. TCRdb recomputed calls from the 5' RACE reads with MiXCR, one row per CDR3 protein. Of about 89,000 distinct CDR3 sequences in the sample, approximately 14% were seen once. The V and J ends lost 6 bases and 12 bases respectively, with 20 bases between them. CDR3 length: 12 amino acids. Germline V gives CDR1 DFQATT, CDR2 SNEGSKA (reference sequence). General study findings and limits: VDJdb-based annotation leaned toward anti-spike CD8 responses and missed private and CD4 specificities.

The sequence came from an adult who was a healthcare worker with PCR-confirmed SARS-CoV-2 infection or an uninfected control (not recorded which). The chain couples TRBV20-1 to TRBJ1-1, with D perhaps TRBD1 (5 bases). Sequencing was performed on whole blood. The CDR3 sequence is CSAPVLGDVTFF. The CDR3 bases are TGCAGTGCCCCGGTGTTGGGGGATGTGACTTTCTTT.